This TCR beta chain comes out of a study of blood T cell repertoires in COVID-19. As for the study in general: Sample material is recorded as cDNA or gDNA derived from T cells, B-cell-depleted T cells, or PBMCs.

Authors' methods: Amplification from reference gene primers served as the basis for estimated nucleated cell counts. TCRdb's copy holds only in-frame clones and misses some; the assay was immunoSEQ multiplex PCR. That table is the source of V, J and clone size, and D and trimming were worked out from the DNA. The table lists some 93,000 clones, 70% to 85% of them singletons. Per the germline V gene, CDR1 is GTSNPN and CDR2 is SVGIG (reference sequence). CDR3 length: 13 residues. V gave up 3 bases and J gave up 2 bases; unmatched junction bases: 1. This clonotype originated in a man in his 70s with acute or convalescent COVID-19. The sample taken for sequencing was peripheral blood. V is TRBV30 and J is TRBJ1-5, with TRBD1 matching over 7 bases. The CDR3 DNA is TGTGCCTGGAGCGACAGGGGCAATCAGCCCCAGCATTTT. As protein: CAWSDRGNQPQHF.